These 14 T cell receptor beta chains share one sample of origin, sequenced in a study of T cells after posttransplantation cyclophosphamide. The protocol was immunoSEQ multiplex PCR, while the TCRdb copy is restricted to in-frame clones and leaves out a portion. The data show 30,000 to 40,000 clones, with none appearing a single time. The sequenced sample consisted of PBMCs. The receptor source for this set is a man aged 45-65 years in good health, CMV-negative, and a related stem cell transplant donor.

This clone was seen repeatedly, ten times or more. The rearrangement uses TRBV18 and TRBJ2-3; D call uncertain. Germline V gene lookup returns CDR1 KGHSH and CDR2 LQKENI. V lost 1 base and J lost 2, with 10 bases in between. This CDR3 contains 15 residues. CDR3 residues: CASSPLKSTTDTQYF. The CDR3 nucleotides read TGTGCCAGCTCACCACTTAAGAGTACCACAGATACGCAGTATTTT.

This clone occurred a few times. The chain has TRBV7-2 and TRBJ2-5; maybe TRBD2 (6 bases). V was pared by 2 bases and J by 5 bases, with 12 bases between. Germline assignment: CDR1 SGHTA and CDR2 FQGNSA. The CDR3 loop spans 14 amino acids. DNA of the CDR3: TGTGCCAGCAGCTTACGGCGGGGTACGGAGACCCAGTACTTC. Encoded protein: CASSLRRGTETQYF.

In this sample, this clone turned up many times. The J gene is TRBJ2-2, the V gene TRBV4-1; possibly TRBD2 for D (6 bases). Trimming took off 1 base at V and 1 base at J, with 13 bases between the two ends. This CDR3 has 17 amino acids. Germline CDR1 is MGHRA and CDR2 is YSYEKL. The CDR3 region is CASSQGFSGLNTGELFF. The DNA for the CDR3 is TGCGCCAGCAGCCAAGGTTTTAGCGGCCTGAACACCGGGGAGCTGTTTTTT.

In its sample, this clone was seen many times. The chain couples TRBV6-5 to TRBJ2-5; 8 bases align to TRBD2. Germline assignment: CDR1 MNHEY and CDR2 SVGAGI. V was clipped by 0 bases and J by 7 bases; unmatched bases: 1. This CDR3 spans 13 amino acids. CDR3 amino acids: CASSYSSGGTQYF. CDR3 DNA: TGTGCCAGCAGTTACTCGAGCGGGGGGACCCAGTACTTC.

This sequence joins TRBV11-2 and TRBJ2-1; D gene unclear. The CDR3 length is 13 residues. Germline lookup yields CDR1 SGHAT and CDR2 FQNNGV. V lost 5 bases and J lost 2, with 7 bases in between. The CDR3 region has the DNA TGTGCCAGCAGCCCCCGCGCCTACAATGAGCAGTTCTTC. The encoded protein is CASSPRAYNEQFF.

This clone was seen many times. The chain recombines TRBV19 with TRBJ2-4; 11 positions agree with TRBD1. Trimming removed 2 bases from V and 2 bases from J; junction bases left unmatched: 11. Germline lookup yields CDR1 LNHDA and CDR2 SQIVND (reference sequence). The CDR3 is made up of 19 amino acids. The CDR3 coding sequence is TGTGCCAGTAGTATATTAGGCGCCGGACAGGGGGCTTCCAAAAACATTCAGTACTTC. Translating gives CASSILGAGQGASKNIQYF.

This clone was counted at least ten times. The rearrangement links TRBV10-3 to TRBJ2-1; 7 bases are a match to TRBD2. The germline gives CDR1 ENHRY, CDR2 SYGVKD. Germline trimming cut 0 bases from V and 3 bases from J; bases unmatched to any gene: 5. CDR3 length: 16 residues. In DNA, the CDR3 is TGTGCCATCAGTGAGTCGCGGGGGAAGAACTACAATGAGCAGTTCTTC. Its protein product is CAISESRGKNYNEQFF.

This clone was recorded many times. The J gene is TRBJ2-4, the V gene TRBV6-5; 8 nucleotides match TRBD1. V gave up 5 bases and J gave up 11 bases; unmatched junction bases: 8. CDR3 length: 13 residues. CDR1 and CDR2 from the germline V gene are MNHEY and SVGAGI. The CDR3 nucleotides read TGTGCCAGCAGTCCCCGGGACAGGCAAGTTCAGTACTTC. It specifies CASSPRDRQVQYF.

This clone has ten or more counts. This sequence joins TRBV6-5 and TRBJ1-3; 7 positions agree with TRBD1. Trimming took 7 bases from V and 4 from J; bases not matched to a gene: 10. Germline values: CDR1 MNHEY, CDR2 SVGAGI. CDR3 length equals 15 residues. CDR3 residues: CASKRGQSSGNTIYF. CDR3 in DNA: TGTGCCAGCAAGAGGGGACAGTCGTCCGGAAACACCATATATTTT.

This clone was recorded many times. The gene calls are TRBV10-3 and TRBJ1-5; 12 nucleotides agree with TRBD1. Germline-derived CDR1 and CDR2 are ENHRY and SYGVKD. This CDR3 contains 17 residues. V dropped 6 bases and J dropped 3; count of bases not matched to a gene: 9. CDR3 DNA sequence: TGTGCCATCAGCCGGGACAGGGGGCAGGTGGACAATCAGCCCCAGCATTTT. Translated, it gives CAISRDRGQVDNQPQHF.

This clone showed up many times. V gene TRBV5-1 combines with J gene TRBJ2-3; 10 nucleotides line up with TRBD2. The CDR3 covers 16 residues. With V trimmed by 2 bases and J by 5 bases, 8 bases remained unmatched. CDR1 and CDR2 (germline): SGHRS, YFSETQ. The CDR3, as DNA: TGCGCCAGCAGCTTTACTAGCGGGGCGGTAATAGATACGCAGTATTTT. It yields the protein CASSFTSGAVIDTQYF. The variable domain in full, completed from reference TRBV5-1 and TRBJ2-3, reads KAGVTQTPRYLIKTRGQQVTLSCSPISGHRSVSWYQQTPGQGLQFLFEYFSETQRNKGNFPGRFSGRQFSNSRSEMNVSTLELGDSALYLCASSFTSGAVIDTQYFGPGTRLTVL.

The rearrangement uses TRBV9 and TRBJ2-4; D ambiguous. Per the germline V gene, CDR1 is SGDLS and CDR2 is YYNGEE. This CDR3 is built from 13 residues. Trimming took off 4 bases at V and 5 bases at J, with 10 bases between the two ends. The CDR3 nucleotides are TGTGCCAGCAGCCCGGGTCCCGAAAACATTCAGTACTTC. Translation gives CASSPGPENIQYF.

V usage is TRBV2 and J usage is TRBJ2-3; D uncertain. V was cut by 3 bases and J by 1 base, with 8 bases left in between. The germline V gene has CDR1 SNHLY and CDR2 FYNNEI. The CDR3 runs to 14 residues. This chain's CDR3 is CASSDGGRTDTQYF. CDR3 sequence (DNA): TGTGCCAGCAGTGACGGCGGCCGCACAGATACGCAGTATTTT. Supplemented by reference TRBV2 and TRBJ2-3, the full variable domain reads EPEVTQTPSHQVTQMGQEVILRCVPISNHLYFYWYRQILGQKVEFLVSFYNNEISEKSEIFDDQFSVERPDGSNFTLKIRSTKLEDSAMYFCASSDGGRTDTQYFGPGTRLTVL.

This clone was found a few times. The J gene is TRBJ2-5, the V gene TRBV9, with a possible D match to TRBD1 (5 bases). The CDR3 loop spans 14 amino acids. V shed 0 bases and J shed 6 bases, with 12 bases lying between them. Germline V gene lookup returns CDR1 SGDLS and CDR2 YYNGEE. The CDR3 region is CASSVGWGAKTQYF. Here the CDR3 DNA reads TGTGCCAGCAGCGTAGGGTGGGGCGCAAAGACCCAGTACTTC.